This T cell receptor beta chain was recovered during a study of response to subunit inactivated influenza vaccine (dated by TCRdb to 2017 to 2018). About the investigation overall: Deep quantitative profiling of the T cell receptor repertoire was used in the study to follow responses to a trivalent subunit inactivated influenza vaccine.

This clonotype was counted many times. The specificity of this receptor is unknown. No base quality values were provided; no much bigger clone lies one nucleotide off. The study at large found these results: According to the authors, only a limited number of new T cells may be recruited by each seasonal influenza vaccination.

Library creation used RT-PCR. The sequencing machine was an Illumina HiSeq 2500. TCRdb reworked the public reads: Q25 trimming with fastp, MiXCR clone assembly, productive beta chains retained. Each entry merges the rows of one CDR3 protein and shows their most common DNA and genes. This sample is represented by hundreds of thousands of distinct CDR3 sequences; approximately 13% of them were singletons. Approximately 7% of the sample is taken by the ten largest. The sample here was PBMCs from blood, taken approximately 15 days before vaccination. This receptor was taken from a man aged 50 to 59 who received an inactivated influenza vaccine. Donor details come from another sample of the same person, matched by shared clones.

The base sequence is TGTGCCATCAGCGCACGCCACGAGCAGTACTTC. Translated, this gives CAISARHEQYF. This receptor chain uses TRBV10-3 and TRBJ2-7, with no confidently assigned D gene. V is shortened by 6 bases, J by 5 bases, and the region joining them spans 8 bases. The CDR3 numbers 11 residues from cysteine through phenylalanine. Just the 33-base CDR3 DNA is kept, in frame starting at base 1. The germline V gene specifies ENHRY as CDR1 and SYGVKD as CDR2.